In this sample, the clone carrying this TCR beta chain turned up a few times. Sequenced by immunoSEQ multiplex PCR; TCRdb stores in-frame clones only, minus some. The profile covers roughly 260,000 clones, with approximately 90% appearing a single time and roughly 3.3% taken by the ten largest. This sample was taken from a study of blood T cell repertoires in COVID-19. Trimming left V 5 bases short and J 11 bases short, with 10 bases between. CDR3 length equals 11 residues. The clonotype comes from a middle-aged woman with acute or convalescent COVID-19. Sequenced sample: peripheral blood. This chain joins TRBV12-3 or TRBV12-4 and TRBJ1-5, with D perhaps matching TRBD1 (6 bases). CDR3: CASSLEGAQHF. As DNA, the CDR3 is TGTGCCAGCAGTCTCGAGGGGGCCCAGCATTTT.